Reported below is one TCR beta chain. Antigen unknown. V shed 3 bases and J 7 bases; nucleotides not matched to a gene: 4. The CDR3 is 13 residues long. The germline CDR1 and CDR2 sequences are MDHEN and SYDVKM. The data derive from a study of CD8+ T cells in alopecia areata. Whole-study context: The drug, tofacitinib, lasted 6 to 18 months, followed by 6 months off drug. Overall study results and limits: Normal skin's resident alphabeta T cells are sequenced alongside lesional scalp T cells.

It was from PBMCs that CD4+ and CD8+ T cells were sorted. RNA extraction and reverse transcription yielded cDNA as sequencing template. This table comes from immunoSEQ multiplex PCR, and its TCRdb copy is limited to in-frame clones, with some not included. Of about 97,000 clones listed, roughly two fifths are singletons. The material sequenced was CD4+ T cells sorted from blood. The clonotype originates from a human donor with alopecia areata. The chain is built from TRBV28 and TRBJ1-1; 8 positions match TRBD1. DNA for the CDR3: TGTGCCAGCAGTTTTCAGGGGGCGGTTGAAGCTTTCTTT. Protein sequence: CASSFQGAVEAFF.